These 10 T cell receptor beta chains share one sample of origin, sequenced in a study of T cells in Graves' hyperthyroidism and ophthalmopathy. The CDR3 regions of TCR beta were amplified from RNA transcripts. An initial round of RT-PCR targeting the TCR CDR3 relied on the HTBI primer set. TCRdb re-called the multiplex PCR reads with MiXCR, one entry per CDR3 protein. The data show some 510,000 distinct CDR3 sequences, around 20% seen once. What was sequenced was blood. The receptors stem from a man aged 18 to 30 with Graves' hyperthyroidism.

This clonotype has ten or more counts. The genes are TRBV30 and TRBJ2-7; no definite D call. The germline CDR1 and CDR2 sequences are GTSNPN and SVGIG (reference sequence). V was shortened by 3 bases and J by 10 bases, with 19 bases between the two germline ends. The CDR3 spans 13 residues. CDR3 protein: CAWSFETLGDQYF. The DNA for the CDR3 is TGTGCCTGGAGCTTCGAGACATTGGGTGATCAGTACTTC. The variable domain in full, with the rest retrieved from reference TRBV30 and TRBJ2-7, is SQTIHQWPATLVQPVGSPLSLECTVEGTSNPNLYWYRQAAGRGLQLLFYSVGIGQISSEVPQNLSASRPQDRQFILSSKKLLLSDSGFYLCAWSFETLGDQYFGPGTRLTVT.

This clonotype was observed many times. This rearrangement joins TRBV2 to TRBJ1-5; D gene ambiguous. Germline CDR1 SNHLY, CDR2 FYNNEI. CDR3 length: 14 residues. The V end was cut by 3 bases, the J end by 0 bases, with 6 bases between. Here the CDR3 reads CASSDGDSNQPQHF. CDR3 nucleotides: TGTGCCAGCAGTGACGGGGATAGCAATCAGCCCCAGCATTTT.

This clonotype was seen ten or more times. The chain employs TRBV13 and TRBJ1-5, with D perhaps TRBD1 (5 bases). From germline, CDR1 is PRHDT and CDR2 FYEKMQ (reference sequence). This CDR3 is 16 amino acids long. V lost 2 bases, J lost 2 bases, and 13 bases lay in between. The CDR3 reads CASSLQGSDGNQPQHF. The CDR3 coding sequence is TGTGCCAGCAGCTTACAGGGTTCGGACGGCAATCAGCCCCAGCATTTT. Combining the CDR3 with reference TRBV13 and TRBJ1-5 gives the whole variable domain AAGVIQSPRHLIKEKRETATLKCYPIPRHDTVYWYQQGPGQDPQFLISFYEKMQSDKGSIPDRFSAQQFSDYHSELNMSSLELGDSALYFCASSLQGSDGNQPQHFGDGTRLSIL.

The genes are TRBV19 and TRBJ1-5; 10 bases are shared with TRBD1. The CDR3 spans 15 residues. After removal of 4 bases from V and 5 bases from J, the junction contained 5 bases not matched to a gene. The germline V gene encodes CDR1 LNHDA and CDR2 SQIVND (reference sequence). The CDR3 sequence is CASSNTGTGDQPQHF. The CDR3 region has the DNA TGTGCCAGTAGTAATACCGGGACAGGGGATCAGCCCCAGCATTTT.

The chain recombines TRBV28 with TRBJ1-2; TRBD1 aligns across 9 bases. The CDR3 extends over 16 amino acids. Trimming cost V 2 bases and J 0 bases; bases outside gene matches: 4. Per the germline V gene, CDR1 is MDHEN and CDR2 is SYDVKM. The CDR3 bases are TGTGCCAGCAGTTTAATGGGACAGGGAGCTAACTATGGCTACACCTTC. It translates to CASSLMGQGANYGYTF.

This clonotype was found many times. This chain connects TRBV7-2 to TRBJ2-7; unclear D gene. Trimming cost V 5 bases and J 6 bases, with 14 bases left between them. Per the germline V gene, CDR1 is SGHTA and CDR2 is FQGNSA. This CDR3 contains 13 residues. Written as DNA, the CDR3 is TGTGCCAGCAGCCCCCCCGCTCGCTCCGAGCAGTACTTC. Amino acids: CASSPPARSEQYF.

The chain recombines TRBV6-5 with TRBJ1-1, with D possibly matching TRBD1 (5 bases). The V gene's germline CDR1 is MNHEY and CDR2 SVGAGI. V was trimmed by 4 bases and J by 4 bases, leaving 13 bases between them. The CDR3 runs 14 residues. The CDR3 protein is CASSLGTPATEAFF. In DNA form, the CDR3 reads TGTGCCAGCAGTTTGGGGACTCCTGCCACTGAAGCTTTCTTT.

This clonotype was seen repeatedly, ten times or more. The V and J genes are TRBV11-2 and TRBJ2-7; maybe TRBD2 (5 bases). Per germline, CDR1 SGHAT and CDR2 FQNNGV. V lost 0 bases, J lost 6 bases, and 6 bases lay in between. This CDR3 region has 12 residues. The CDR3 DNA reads TGTGCCAGCAGCTTAGATAGCGTCGAGCAGTACTTC. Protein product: CASSLDSVEQYF.

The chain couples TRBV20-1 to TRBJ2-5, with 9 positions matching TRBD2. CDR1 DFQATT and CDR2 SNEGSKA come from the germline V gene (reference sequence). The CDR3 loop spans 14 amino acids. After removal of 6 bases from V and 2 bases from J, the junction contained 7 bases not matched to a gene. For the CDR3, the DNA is TGCAGTGCGCTTAGCGGGAGTAGGCAAGAGACCCAGTACTTC. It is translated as CSALSGSRQETQYF.

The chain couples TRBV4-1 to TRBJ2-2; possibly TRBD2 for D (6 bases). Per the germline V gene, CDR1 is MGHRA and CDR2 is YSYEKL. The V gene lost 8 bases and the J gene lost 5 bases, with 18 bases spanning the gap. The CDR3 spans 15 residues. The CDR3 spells CASLDSGIGTGELFF. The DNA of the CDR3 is TGCGCCAGCCTAGATAGCGGAATTGGGACCGGGGAGCTGTTTTTT.